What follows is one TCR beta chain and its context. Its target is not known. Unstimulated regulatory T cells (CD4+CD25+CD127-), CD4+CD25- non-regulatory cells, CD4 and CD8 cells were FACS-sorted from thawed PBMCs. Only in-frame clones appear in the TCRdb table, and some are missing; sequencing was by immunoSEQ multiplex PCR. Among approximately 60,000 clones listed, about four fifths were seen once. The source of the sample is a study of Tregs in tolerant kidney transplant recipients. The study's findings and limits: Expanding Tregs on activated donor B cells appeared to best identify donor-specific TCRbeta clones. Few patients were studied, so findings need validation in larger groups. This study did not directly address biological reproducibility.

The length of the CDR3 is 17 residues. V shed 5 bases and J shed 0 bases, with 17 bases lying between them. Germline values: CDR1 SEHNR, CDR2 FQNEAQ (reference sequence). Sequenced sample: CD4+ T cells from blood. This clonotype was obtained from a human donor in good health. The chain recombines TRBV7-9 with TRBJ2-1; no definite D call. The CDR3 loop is CASSPRPAQSSYNEQFF. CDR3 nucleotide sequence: TGTGCCAGCAGCCCCCGGCCAGCGCAGAGCTCCTACAATGAGCAGTTCTTC.